This entry lists 20 T cell receptor beta chains sequenced from one sample in a study of cytomegalovirus exposure and HLA in healthy donors. Use of 60 Vbeta and 13 Jbeta primers characterized the PCR. Sequencing used immunoSEQ multiplex PCR; TCRdb keeps in-frame clones, though not all of them. The sample contains 190,000 or so clones, around three quarters of which appear only once. Sequenced material: PBMCs. Receptors were obtained from a boy aged 10-17 years in good health and CMV-seronegative.

The sample holds a few counts of this clone. The chain combines TRBV5-6 with TRBJ2-3; 8 bases map to TRBD1. Per the germline V gene, CDR1 is SGHDT and CDR2 is YYEEEE. The CDR3 loop spans 15 amino acids. V shed 1 base, J shed 4 bases, and the junction held 5 bases outside the gene matches. As DNA, the CDR3 is TGTGCCAGCAGCTTGTGGACAGGGCCCGCAGATACGCAGTATTTT. This translates into CASSLWTGPADTQYF.

V usage is TRBV4-1 and J usage is TRBJ1-4; tentative D call: TRBD1 (5 bases). The CDR3 has 15 amino acids. Germline V gene sequence: CDR1 MGHRA, CDR2 YSYEKL. V was cut by 0 bases and J by 4 bases, with 9 bases left in between. In DNA form, the CDR3 reads TGCGCCAGCAGCCAAGATAGCAGGGTTAATGAAAAACTGTTTTTT. Its translation: CASSQDSRVNEKLFF.

The chain uses TRBV30 and TRBJ2-2, with TRBD1 identical over 10 bases. V dropped 5 bases and J dropped 3; count of bases not matched to a gene: 9. Germline V gene lookup returns CDR1 GTSNPN and CDR2 SVGIG (reference sequence). The CDR3 contains 16 residues. CDR3 bases: TGTGCCTGGTCCATTATGGGGACAGGGGACACCGGGGAGCTGTTTTTT. Protein: CAWSIMGTGDTGELFF.

This clone was detected only once. The chain carries TRBV7-3 and TRBJ2-7; D is possibly TRBD2 (7 bases). CDR1 SGHTA and CDR2 FQGTGA come from the germline V gene. Trimming shortened V by 5 bases and J by 8 bases, and 13 bases separated the two germline ends. The CDR3 is 12 amino acids. CDR3 loop: CASSLAGGQQYF. CDR3 sequence (DNA): TGTGCCAGCAGCCTCGCCGGGGGGCAGCAGTACTTC.

This chain links TRBV5-1 with TRBJ2-5; 11 bases are a match to TRBD2. The CDR3 is made up of 17 amino acids. Germline lookup yields CDR1 SGHRS and CDR2 YFSETQ. The junction had 6 bases not matched to a gene; V was cut back by 0 bases and J by 2 bases. The CDR3 loop is CASSLAGTSGSQETQYF. In nucleotides, the CDR3 is TGCGCCAGCAGCTTGGCCGGTACTAGCGGGAGTCAAGAGACCCAGTACTTC.

This clone was counted once. This rearrangement joins TRBV27 to TRBJ1-1; no clear D gene. Deletions cut 6 bases from V and 7 bases from J, with 12 bases between. Germline CDR1 is MNHEY and CDR2 is SMNVEV (reference sequence). The CDR3 is made up of 12 amino acids. The DNA of the CDR3 is TGTGCCAGCAGGGGGAGGGCGAATGAAGCTTTCTTT. Its protein is CASRGRANEAFF.

The gene calls are TRBV19 and TRBJ2-1; TRBD1 matches at 8 bases. The V gene end was trimmed by 10 bases and the J gene end by 1 base; junction bases not matched to a gene: 12. The germline V gene has CDR1 LNHDA and CDR2 SQIVND (reference sequence). The CDR3 is 16 amino acids. The CDR3 loop reads CATRSGGAGSYNEQFF. The CDR3 nucleotides are TGTGCCACTAGGTCAGGGGGCGCGGGTTCCTACAATGAGCAGTTCTTC. The full variable domain, in which reference TRBV19 and TRBJ2-1 provide the parts outside the CDR3, is DGGITQSPKYLFRKEGQNVTLSCEQNLNHDAMYWYRQDPGQGLRLIYYSQIVNDFQKGDIAEGYSVSREKKESFPLTVTSAQKNPTAFYLCATRSGGAGSYNEQFFGPGTRLTVL.

This sequence joins TRBV6-1 and TRBJ2-5; D is possibly TRBD1 (6 bases). The V gene lost 0 bases and the J gene lost 1 base, with 9 bases spanning the gap. The CDR3 runs 15 residues. Germline values: CDR1 MNHNS, CDR2 SASEGT. CDR3 DNA: TGTGCCAGCAGTGAAGCGCTGACAGGCCAAGAGACCCAGTACTTC. This gives the protein CASSEALTGQETQYF.

V is TRBV4-1 and J is TRBJ1-2; TRBD1 might be the D (6 bases). Germline values: CDR1 MGHRA, CDR2 YSYEKL. The CDR3 length is 15 residues. Trimming pared 0 bases from V and 8 bases from J, leaving 16 bases between. CDR3 region: CASSQDPQGIYGYTF. The DNA of the CDR3 is TGCGCCAGCAGCCAAGATCCACAGGGAATCTACGGCTACACCTTC.

The chain combines TRBV2 with TRBJ1-5, with 9 nucleotides matching TRBD1. The junction had 9 bases not matched to a gene; V was cut back by 5 bases and J by 13 bases. Germline values: CDR1 SNHLY, CDR2 FYNNEI. This CDR3 comprises 13 residues. The CDR3 nucleotides read TGTGCCAGCAGTTGGACAGGGGACGATTTGCAGCATTTT. Amino acid sequence: CASSWTGDDLQHF.

The chain uses TRBV18 and TRBJ2-1; TRBD1 is a possible D gene (6 bases). Trimming cost V 2 bases and J 10 bases, with 18 bases left between them. The germline gives CDR1 KGHSH, CDR2 LQKENI. CDR3 size: 15 residues. The CDR3 coding sequence is TGTGCCAGCTCACCATCGCAGGGGTGGACTGGGGAGCAGTTCTTC. Protein sequence: CASSPSQGWTGEQFF.

This chain uses TRBV2 with TRBJ1-2, with 9 bases lining up with TRBD1. The V segment lost 5 bases and the J segment 1 base; nucleotides outside the gene matches: 8. The CDR3 has 16 residues. CDR1 is SNHLY and CDR2 is FYNNEI in the germline V gene. CDR3 sequence: CASSPGTGSFNYGYTF. CDR3 nucleotides: TGTGCCAGCAGTCCTGGGACAGGGAGCTTTAACTATGGCTACACCTTC.

This clone was picked up one time. V usage is TRBV9 and J usage is TRBJ1-3; TRBD1 matches at 9 bases. Trimming removed 4 bases from V and 3 bases from J; junction bases left unmatched: 5. The germline V gene encodes CDR1 SGDLS and CDR2 YYNGEE. The CDR3 spans 15 residues. DNA of the CDR3: TGTGCCAGCAGCCAGACAGGGGGAATTGGAAACACCATATATTTT. The encoded protein is CASSQTGGIGNTIYF.

The chain is built from TRBV6-1 and TRBJ2-1; TRBD2 aligns across 10 bases. With 8 bases clipped from V and 4 bases from J, the junction kept 8 bases outside the gene matches. The CDR3 is 15 amino acids. Germline V lookup: CDR1 MNHNS, CDR2 SASEGT. In DNA form, the CDR3 reads TGTGCCAGCTCACCTAGCGGGGGCAGTTACAATGAGCAGTTCTTC. It translates to CASSPSGGSYNEQFF.

The chain couples TRBV9 to TRBJ2-3; tentative D call: TRBD2 (5 bases). V lost 0 bases to trimming and J lost 0 bases, with 14 bases between them. CDR1 and CDR2 from the germline V gene are SGDLS and YYNGEE. The CDR3 extends over 17 amino acids. In DNA form, the CDR3 reads TGTGCCAGCAGCGTAGCGAGTGGGAGCCTGAGCACAGATACGCAGTATTTT. This gives the protein CASSVASGSLSTDTQYF. The full variable domain, its missing parts supplied by reference TRBV9 and TRBJ2-3, is DSGVTQTPKHLITATGQRVTLRCSPRSGDLSVYWYQQSLDQGLQFLIQYYNGEERAKGNILERFSAQQFPDLHSELNLSSLELGDSALYFCASSVASGSLSTDTQYFGPGTRLTVL.

The chain carries TRBV7-9 and TRBJ1-1; TRBD1 might be the D (5 bases). The ends were cut back, 3 bases at V and 4 bases at J, with 12 bases in the middle. This CDR3 is 14 amino acids long. Germline V gene lookup returns CDR1 SEHNR and CDR2 FQNEAQ (reference sequence). In DNA, the CDR3 is TGTGCCAGCAGCTTCAGCTTCGGGGGCACTGAAGCTTTCTTT. As protein: CASSFSFGGTEAFF.

The V and J genes are TRBV5-6 and TRBJ2-7; D remains ambiguous. Looked up from germline, CDR1 is SGHDT and CDR2 is YYEEEE. This CDR3 region has 17 residues. The V end was cut by 2 bases, the J end by 2 bases, with 20 bases between. CDR3: CASSFLSPPYLAYEQYF. The CDR3 DNA reads TGTGCCAGCAGCTTCTTGTCCCCCCCGTATCTTGCCTACGAGCAGTACTTC.

The rearrangement joins TRBV2 to TRBJ1-1; weak D call: TRBD1 (6 bases). Per the germline V gene, CDR1 is SNHLY and CDR2 is FYNNEI. The CDR3 has 12 residues. Trimming pared 6 bases from V and 10 bases from J, leaving 15 bases between. Here the CDR3 DNA reads TGTGCCAGCAGAGAGAACAGGGCCTTAGCTTTCTTT. Translating it yields CASRENRALAFF.

The CDR3 DNA reads TGTGCCAGCAAGGGTGGACAGGGCTCCTACGAGCAGTACTTC. As protein: CASKGGQGSYEQYF. The V call is TRBV19, the J call TRBJ2-7; 8 bases are shared with TRBD1. V lost 9 bases and J lost 0; bases outside the gene matches: 7. Germline V gene sequence: CDR1 LNHDA, CDR2 SQIVND (reference sequence). This CDR3 has 14 amino acids.

The chain employs TRBV5-1 and TRBJ1-1, with D possibly matching TRBD1 (5 bases). Germline CDR1 SGHRS, CDR2 YFSETQ. The V and J ends lost 0 bases and 5 bases respectively, with 11 bases between them. This CDR3 comprises 14 residues. The chain's CDR3 is CASSLDGAVTEAFF. The CDR3 DNA follows: TGCGCCAGCAGCTTGGATGGGGCAGTGACTGAAGCTTTCTTT.